The 24 T cell receptor beta chains given below trace back to one sample, sequenced in a study of T cell responses to AZD1222 COVID-19 vaccine. Using immunoSEQ multiplex PCR, the repertoire was profiled, and TCRdb retains in-frame clones only, with some absent. The repertoire holds under 150,000 clones, around nine tenths seen once, with 0.9% to 1.4% in the top ten. Source: peripheral blood, taken 28 days after the second AZD1222 dose. The receptors derive from an adult who received the AZD1222 COVID-19 vaccine.

The gene calls are TRBV28 and TRBJ2-1, with 14 bases fitting TRBD2. This CDR3 is built from 15 residues. The germline V gene has CDR1 MDHEN and CDR2 SYDVKM. The junction had 3 bases not matched to a gene; V was cut back by 5 bases and J by 6 bases. For the CDR3, the DNA is TGTGCCAGCAGTCCTGGGACTAGCGGGAGCAATGAGCAGTTCTTC. Protein sequence: CASSPGTSGSNEQFF.

The chain combines TRBV18 with TRBJ2-7, with TRBD1 identical over 10 bases. Germline values: CDR1 KGHSH, CDR2 LQKENI. There are 15 residues in the CDR3. V lost 3 bases to trimming and J lost 5 bases; unmatched junction nucleotides: 7. The CDR3 DNA sequence: TGTGCCAGCTCACCCCGGGACAGGGGCTTCCACGAGCAGTACTTC. Its translation: CASSPRDRGFHEQYF.

The genes are TRBV11-2 and TRBJ1-1; D unresolved. Germline lookup yields CDR1 SGHAT and CDR2 FQNNGV. Trimming stripped 2 bases from V and 9 bases from J, with 16 bases between. This CDR3 is built from 14 residues. In DNA form, the CDR3 reads TGTGCCAGCAGCTTAATGATCGGAGGTCGACAAGCTTTCTTT. Protein product: CASSLMIGGRQAFF.

The CDR3 region is CASSEWGTGYNEQFF. CDR3 coding DNA: TGTGCCAGCAGTGAATGGGGGACAGGATACAATGAGCAGTTCTTC. The chain recombines TRBV2 with TRBJ2-1; TRBD1 matches 8 bases. Per the germline V gene, CDR1 is SNHLY and CDR2 is FYNNEI. The trim removed 2 bases at V and 4 bases at J, leaving 4 bases unmatched. This CDR3 contains 15 residues.

This chain uses TRBV10-3 with TRBJ1-1, with D perhaps TRBD1 (6 bases). Germline lookup yields CDR1 ENHRY and CDR2 SYGVKD. The CDR3 loop spans 13 amino acids. V lost 3 bases and J 4 bases, leaving 9 bases between the germline ends. CDR3: CAISEGGGTEAFF. The DNA of the CDR3 is TGTGCCATCAGTGAAGGGGGAGGCACTGAAGCTTTCTTT.

V gene TRBV2 combines with J gene TRBJ2-7; 7 nucleotides match TRBD2. The CDR3 loop spans 13 amino acids. Per germline, CDR1 SNHLY and CDR2 FYNNEI. The J segment lost 9 bases and the V segment lost 3 bases, leaving 8 bases of the junction unmatched. CDR3 in amino acids: CASSEGRGRGQYF. The CDR3 DNA sequence: TGTGCCAGCAGTGAGGGGAGGGGCCGCGGGCAGTACTTC.

This chain uses TRBV6-5 with TRBJ1-6, with a possible D match to TRBD1 (5 bases). V lost 7 bases to trimming and J lost 7 bases, with 11 bases between them. Germline CDR1 and CDR2: MNHEY and SVGAGI. The CDR3 is 13 residues long. CDR3 amino acids: CASTRRENSPLHF. For the CDR3, the DNA is TGTGCCAGCACACGCAGGGAAAATTCACCCCTCCACTTT.

V and J are TRBV20-1 and TRBJ1-2, with D maybe TRBD1 (6 bases). Per germline, CDR1 DFQATT and CDR2 SNEGSKA (reference sequence). The CDR3 spans 11 residues. In DNA, the CDR3 is TGCAGCCCGGACAGAAACTATGGCTACACCTTC. Translating it yields CSPDRNYGYTF.

The chain links TRBV6-5 to TRBJ1-1; 8 nucleotides align to TRBD1. V shed 8 bases and J 7 bases; nucleotides not matched to a gene: 9. CDR1 MNHEY and CDR2 SVGAGI come from the germline V gene. The CDR3 runs to 13 residues. Here the CDR3 reads CASGQGALGEAFF. Here the CDR3 DNA reads TGTGCCAGCGGCCAGGGGGCGTTGGGTGAAGCTTTCTTT.

This chain connects TRBV7-2 to TRBJ2-3, with TRBD2 identical over 7 bases. Germline-derived CDR1 and CDR2 are SGHTA and FQGNSA. This CDR3 comprises 14 residues. Trimming at V came to 3 bases and at J to 2 bases, leaving 2 bases not matched to a gene. CDR3 sequence: CASSFGGITDTQYF. The CDR3 region has the DNA TGTGCCAGCAGCTTCGGGGGGATCACAGATACGCAGTATTTT. The whole variable domain, filled in from reference TRBV7-2 and TRBJ2-3, reads GAGVSQSPSNKVTEKGKDVELRCDPISGHTALYWYRQSLGQGLEFLIYFQGNSAPDKSGLPSDRFSAERTGGSVSTLTIQRTQQEDSAVYLCASSFGGITDTQYFGPGTRLTVL.

The chain combines TRBV5-1 with TRBJ2-1, with 14 bases matching TRBD2. J lost 7 bases, V lost 4 bases, and 7 bases had no gene match. The CDR3 runs to 16 residues. Germline V gene lookup returns CDR1 SGHRS and CDR2 YFSETQ. Here the CDR3 DNA reads TGCGCCAGCAGCGGACTAGCGGGAGGAGGGGTAAATGAGCAGTTCTTC. Protein product: CASSGLAGGGVNEQFF.

The rearrangement joins TRBV9 to TRBJ2-2; 11 nucleotides line up with TRBD2. The CDR3 has 16 residues. The V gene end was trimmed by 3 bases and the J gene end by 3 bases; junction bases not matched to a gene: 4. The germline gives CDR1 SGDLS, CDR2 YYNGEE. The CDR3 DNA sequence: TGTGCCAGCAGCGCGACTAGCGGGGAGGACACCGGGGAGCTGTTTTTT. Translation: CASSATSGEDTGELFF.

J is TRBJ2-2 and V is TRBV28, with D possibly matching TRBD1 (6 bases). This CDR3 is built from 14 residues. Trimming removed 5 bases from V and 2 bases from J, with 9 bases in between. The germline gives CDR1 MDHEN, CDR2 SYDVKM. The CDR3 coding sequence is TGTGCCAGCAGTCGGACAGATAACACCGGGGAGCTGTTTTTT. It is translated as CASSRTDNTGELFF.

Here the CDR3 reads CASSVGDTNEKLFF. DNA for the CDR3: TGTGCCAGCAGCGTAGGAGACACGAATGAAAAACTGTTTTTT. The gene calls are TRBV9 and TRBJ1-4, with D hard to call. The CDR3 extends over 14 amino acids. The V end lost 0 bases, the J end lost 5 bases, and 8 bases lay between the germline ends. Germline loops: CDR1 SGDLS, CDR2 YYNGEE.

J is TRBJ2-5 and V is TRBV10-3; 10 positions agree with TRBD1. Germline values: CDR1 ENHRY, CDR2 SYGVKD. V lost 0 bases to trimming and J lost 2 bases; unmatched junction nucleotides: 3. The CDR3 contains 16 residues. DNA for the CDR3: TGTGCCATCAGTGAGTCAAGACAGGGGGCTCAAGAGACCCAGTACTTC. Translating gives CAISESRQGAQETQYF.

This clone was observed once. V and J are TRBV18 and TRBJ2-2; unclear D gene. V gave up 4 bases and J gave up 0 bases, with 12 bases separating them. Germline V gene data show CDR1 as KGHSH and CDR2 as LQKENI. The CDR3 is 16 amino acids. The CDR3 loop is CASSLAAQSNTGELFF. Here the CDR3 DNA reads TGTGCCAGCTCACTAGCCGCCCAGTCGAACACCGGGGAGCTGTTTTTT.

CDR3 DNA sequence: TGTGCCAGCAGCCCGACGGCGGGGGGCAATCAGCCCCAGCATTTT. Amino acids: CASSPTAGGNQPQHF. The rearrangement uses TRBV11-2 and TRBJ1-5; D is perhaps TRBD1 (5 bases). Germline V gene lookup returns CDR1 SGHAT and CDR2 FQNNGV. The CDR3 is 15 residues long. Between the trimmed V and J ends, which lost 5 bases and 2 bases, there was a span of 13 bases.

V usage is TRBV28 and J usage is TRBJ2-7; tentative D call: TRBD2 (6 bases). The CDR3 runs 14 residues. Looked up from germline, CDR1 is MDHEN and CDR2 is SYDVKM. The germline V and J ends were trimmed by 4 bases and 2 bases, with 12 bases remaining between them. The CDR3 spells CASSWALAPYEQYF. The CDR3 DNA reads TGTGCCAGCAGTTGGGCACTAGCTCCCTACGAGCAGTACTTC.

The chain couples TRBV24-1 to TRBJ2-7; weak D call: TRBD1 (5 bases). CDR3 length: 13 amino acids. The germline V and J ends were trimmed by 4 bases and 4 bases, with 10 bases remaining between them. Germline CDR1 and CDR2: KGHDR and SFDVKD. CDR3 loop: CATSDSHRYEQYF. The CDR3 region has the DNA TGTGCCACCAGTGACTCCCACAGGTACGAGCAGTACTTC.

This clone was counted a few times. Here the CDR3 DNA reads TGTGCCAGCAGCGTAAGGTTCGAGACTAGCGAGCAGTACTTC. It yields the protein CASSVRFETSEQYF. This chain connects TRBV9 to TRBJ2-7, with D tentatively TRBD2 (6 bases). Trimming stripped 1 base from V and 6 bases from J, with 14 bases between. Per the germline V gene, CDR1 is SGDLS and CDR2 is YYNGEE. The CDR3 contains 14 residues.

J is TRBJ2-1 and V is TRBV27, with 11 bases lining up with TRBD2. Germline trimming cut 8 bases from V and 0 bases from J; bases unmatched to any gene: 9. CDR1 is MNHEY and CDR2 is SMNVEV in the germline V gene (reference sequence). CDR3 length equals 17 residues. For the CDR3, the DNA is TGTGCCAGCCGCGGACTAGCGGGCGCCAGCTCCTACAATGAGCAGTTCTTC. Residues: CASRGLAGASSYNEQFF.

The chain combines TRBV18 with TRBJ1-2; 7 positions match TRBD1. Germline CDR1 and CDR2: KGHSH and LQKENI. The CDR3 loop spans 16 amino acids. V shed 2 bases and J 1 base; nucleotides not matched to a gene: 7. Here the CDR3 reads CASSPVWDRNNYGYTF. The DNA of the CDR3 is TGTGCCAGCTCACCAGTTTGGGACAGAAATAACTATGGCTACACCTTC.

V and J are TRBV7-2 and TRBJ2-7, with 7 bases fitting TRBD1. The CDR3 has 15 amino acids. After removal of 4 bases from V and 2 bases from J, the junction contained 8 bases not matched to a gene. Germline CDR1 SGHTA, CDR2 FQGNSA. The CDR3, as DNA: TGTGCCAGCAGCTCCACTTGGGACAGCGCCTACGAGCAGTACTTC. Translating it yields CASSSTWDSAYEQYF.

V gene TRBV4-3 combines with J gene TRBJ2-3, with 7 bases that match TRBD2. V gave up 2 bases and J gave up 1 base; unmatched junction bases: 3. Germline V lookup: CDR1 LGHNA, CDR2 YSLEER. This CDR3 spans 15 amino acids. The CDR3 here is CASSQMLAGTDTQYF. Written as DNA, the CDR3 is TGCGCCAGCAGCCAAATGCTAGCGGGCACAGATACGCAGTATTTT.